The rows below give T cell receptor beta chains drawn from one sample of a study of immune cell composition in non-small cell lung cancer. Sequencing was performed with immunoSEQ multiplex PCR; in TCRdb, only in-frame clones are kept and a portion is missing. Seen here are about 3,300 clones, approximately 70% observed once, and the top ten hold over 4%. Sequences were obtained from non-adjacent lung tissue. These receptors were taken from a human donor with non-small cell lung cancer. The CDR3 runs from the conserved cysteine through the conserved F or W. D genes are given only for firm matches. Clone size is shown for a subset of rows, as once, few, many or a class of expanded clone.

d_gene	j_gene	v_gene	abundance	CDR3nt	CDR3aa
TRBD1	TRBJ2-1	TRBV7-6	few	TGTGCCAGCAGCACCCGACAGGGGAGTTTCAATGAGCAGTTCTTC	CASSTRQGSFNEQFF
TRBD1	TRBJ2-2	TRBV6-5	-	TGTGCCAGCAGACGGACAGGGGGGGGCACCGGGGAGCTGTTTTTT	CASRRTGGGTGELFF
-	TRBJ2-7	TRBV10-1	-	TGCGTGGAGGGGTGCCCCGTTTACGAGCAGTACTTC	CVEGCPVYEQYF
-	TRBJ2-3	TRBV7-8	-	TGTGCCAGCAGCTTGGGGAGGGATACGCAGTATTTT	CASSLGRDTQYF
-	TRBJ2-3	TRBV7-2	-	TGTGCCAGCAGCTTAGACACAGGCACAGATACGCAGTATTTT	CASSLDTGTDTQYF
TRBD1	TRBJ1-1	TRBV4-2	-	TGTGCCAGCAGCTCCGGACAGGGGGCGGGTATGAACACTGAAGCTTTCTTT	CASSSGQGAGMNTEAFF
TRBD1	TRBJ2-7	TRBV11-1	-	TGTGCCAGCAGCCCCGGGACAGGGGACGACGTTGAGCAGTACTTC	CASSPGTGDDVEQYF
TRBD1	TRBJ2-7	TRBV2	large	TGTGCCAGCAGTGGACAGGGGTCCGAGCAGTACTTC	CASSGQGSEQYF
TRBD2	TRBJ2-3	TRBV5-1	-	TGCGCCAGCCTTCACGGGACTAGCGGGGGCCGGGGCACAGATACGCAGTATTTT	CASLHGTSGGRGTDTQYF
-	TRBJ2-5	TRBV11-3	-	TGTGCCAGCAGCACCCACGGGGAGACCCAGTACTTC	CASSTHGETQYF
-	TRBJ1-5	TRBV7-3	-	TGTGCCAGCAGGAATGCAGGGGCCCGCAATCAGCCCCAGCATTTT	CASRNAGARNQPQHF
TRBD1	TRBJ2-1	TRBV19	-	TGTGCCAGTAGCATGATACAGGGGTCTTCCAATGAGCAGTTCTTC	CASSMIQGSSNEQFF
TRBD1	TRBJ1-2	TRBV5-3	-	TGTGCCAGAAGCTTGGGGGGCAGGGGGCCTTTTGACTATGGCTACACCTTC	CARSLGGRGPFDYGYTF
TRBD2	TRBJ2-1	TRBV19	-	TGTGCCAGTACGAATAGTGGCGGGGGGGCCCAGGGCAATGAGCAGTTCTTC	CASTNSGGGAQGNEQFF
TRBD2	TRBJ2-1	TRBV10-2	-	TGCGCCAGCATGGGGACTAGCGGTAACAATGAGCAGTTCTTC	CASMGTSGNNEQFF
TRBD1	TRBJ1-2	TRBV18	-	TGTGCCAGCTCACCGGGTCAGGGGGGCTATGGCTACACCTTC	CASSPGQGGYGYTF
TRBD1	TRBJ2-2	TRBV5-4	-	TGTGCCAGCAGCCTAGGGGGCTTAAACACCGGGGAGCTGTTTTTT	CASSLGGLNTGELFF
-	TRBJ1-5	TRBV4-1	few	TGCGCCAGCAGCCAAGAGGGGGCGGTGGGTCAGCCCCAGCATTTT	CASSQEGAVGQPQHF
-	TRBJ2-5	TRBV9	-	TGTGCCAGCAGCAGCAGGGGAGAGACCCAGTACTTC	CASSSRGETQYF
-	TRBJ1-6	TRBV9	once	TGTGCCAGCAGCGTCTTTCAAGAGCCTAATTCACCCCTCCACTTT	CASSVFQEPNSPLHF
-	TRBJ2-7	TRBV6-1	-	TGTGCCAGCAGTCTGACGGGACACCCGTACGAGCAGTACTTC	CASSLTGHPYEQYF
-	TRBJ2-5	TRBV19	-	TGTGCCAGTAACGACGGCGGGGCGGTAGAGACCCAGTACTTC	CASNDGGAVETQYF
-	TRBJ2-5	TRBV19	-	TGTGCCAGTAGTATAGAGCGGAGGATAGAGGCCCCGAGAGAGACCCAGTACTTC	CASSIERRIEAPRETQYF
-	TRBJ2-4	TRBV5-1	-	TGCGCCAGCAGCTTGAAGGGTGCAGGGAACATTCAGTACTTC	CASSLKGAGNIQYF
TRBD1	TRBJ2-7	TRBV5-5	-	TGTGCCAGCGGGTGGCGGGGCACAGGGGGCCACGAGCAGTACTTC	CASGWRGTGGHEQYF
-	TRBJ2-6	TRBV9	-	TGTGCCAGCAGCGCCCAGGATTCTGGGGCCAACGTCCTGACTTTC	CASSAQDSGANVLTF
-	TRBJ2-5	TRBV11-2	few	TGTGCCAGCAGCATTCTAGGGACCCAGTACTTC	CASSILGTQYF
TRBD1	TRBJ2-7	TRBV7-8	few	TGTGCCAGCAGCTTAATAGGGACAGGGGGTAAACACGAGCAGTACTTC	CASSLIGTGGKHEQYF
TRBD1	TRBJ2-7	TRBV28	-	TGTGCCATCCTGTCCCGGGACAGGGGATCGGGGGGGTCCTACGAGCAGTACTTC	CAILSRDRGSGGSYEQYF
TRBD2	TRBJ2-2	TRBV5-1	-	TGCGCCAGCAGCTTGGGGGGTAGGGGACTAGCGGGGGGCAACACCGGGGAGCTGTTTTTT	CASSLGGRGLAGGNTGELFF
TRBD2	TRBJ2-1	TRBV27	few	TGTGCCAGCAGGGTTGAGACTAGCGCAATTTACAATGAGCAGTTCTTC	CASRVETSAIYNEQFF
TRBD1	TRBJ2-7	TRBV6-5	-	TGTGCCAGCAGGCCGGACAGGGTCTACGAGCAGTACTTC	CASRPDRVYEQYF
-	TRBJ2-7	TRBV9	-	TGTGCCAGCAGCGTAGATGTCGGTTCTTACGAGCAGTACTTC	CASSVDVGSYEQYF
-	TRBJ1-1	TRBV29-1	-	TGCAGCGTCTGCACAGGGTACACTGAAGCTTTCTTT	CSVCTGYTEAFF
TRBD1	TRBJ2-3	TRBV19	-	TGTGCCAGTAGTCCCGGGACAGGGGCCGATACGCAGTATTTT	CASSPGTGADTQYF
-	TRBJ2-4	TRBV2	-	TGTGCCAGCAGTGAAGGGTCTGCAGGGTTGAACATTCAGTACTTC	CASSEGSAGLNIQYF
-	TRBJ1-2	TRBV5-1	-	TGCGCCAGCAGCCTAGACGGCAGTAAATATGGCTACACCTTC	CASSLDGSKYGYTF
-	TRBJ1-2	TRBV9	-	TGTGCCAGCAGCGGAATCACAGGGTCTGGCTACACCTTC	CASSGITGSGYTF
TRBD1	TRBJ2-7	TRBV28	-	TGTGCCAGCAGTCCCCCGGGACAGGGGGCGGTCTCCGAGCAGTACTTC	CASSPPGQGAVSEQYF
TRBD1	TRBJ2-3	TRBV7-9	-	TGTGCCAGCAGCCTAGGACAGGTCACAGATACGCAGTATTTT	CASSLGQVTDTQYF
-	TRBJ2-4	TRBV30	-	TGTGCCTGGAGTGTACAGGGAAGAAACATTCAGTACTTC	CAWSVQGRNIQYF
TRBD1	TRBJ2-2	TRBV28	-	TGTGCCAGCAGTTTCCGGGACAGGTCCCCCGGGGAGCTGTTTTTT	CASSFRDRSPGELFF
TRBD1	TRBJ2-1	TRBV6-6	few	TGTGCCAGCAGTTCCCGGGACAGGAACAATGAGCAGTTCTTC	CASSSRDRNNEQFF
TRBD2	TRBJ2-1	TRBV7-9	-	TGTGCCAGCAGCTTGTCCGGGACTAGTGTAGACAATGAGCAGTTCTTC	CASSLSGTSVDNEQFF
TRBD2	TRBJ2-1	TRBV11-2	few	TGTGCCAGCCGCGAAGCGGGGGGTTACAATGAGCAGTTCTTC	CASREAGGYNEQFF
-	TRBJ2-5	TRBV5-1	-	TGCGCCAGCAGCTTGATATCAACGGGGGAGACCCAGTACTTC	CASSLISTGETQYF
TRBD1	TRBJ2-3	TRBV18	-	TGTGCCAGCTCACCAAAAGGGGGCTGGGATACGCAGTATTTT	CASSPKGGWDTQYF
-	TRBJ2-7	TRBV9	-	TGTGCCAGCGCCATTACAGGGCAGCCCCTCTCCGAGCAGTACTTC	CASAITGQPLSEQYF
TRBD1	TRBJ1-1	TRBV5-1	-	TGCGCCAGCAGCCTTGGGACAGGGGGTCTGACTGAAGCTTTCTTT	CASSLGTGGLTEAFF
-	TRBJ1-4	TRBV19	-	TGTGCCAGTAGTAGGAGCCCTACAACTAATGAAAAACTGTTTTTT	CASSRSPTTNEKLFF
TRBD1	TRBJ1-1	TRBV6-1	-	TGTGCCAGCCAGGACACCAGGGGGACTGAAGCTTTCTTT	CASQDTRGTEAFF
-	TRBJ2-1	TRBV5-1	once	TGCGCCAGCAGCCCGAGTAGCTCCTACAATGAGCAGTTCTTC	CASSPSSSYNEQFF
TRBD1	TRBJ1-2	TRBV6-1	-	TGTGCCAGCAGTGAAGACAGGGGGCGCGGAAGCTATGGCTACACCTTC	CASSEDRGRGSYGYTF
TRBD1	TRBJ2-1	TRBV27	-	TGTGCCAGCAGTTTATCGGGGTGGGGGACAGGGGCTGGAGATGAGCAGTTCTTC	CASSLSGWGTGAGDEQFF
-	TRBJ2-2	TRBV11-2	-	TGTGCCAGCACCACTAATGAGGGTCAGGGGGAGCTGTTTTTT	CASTTNEGQGELFF